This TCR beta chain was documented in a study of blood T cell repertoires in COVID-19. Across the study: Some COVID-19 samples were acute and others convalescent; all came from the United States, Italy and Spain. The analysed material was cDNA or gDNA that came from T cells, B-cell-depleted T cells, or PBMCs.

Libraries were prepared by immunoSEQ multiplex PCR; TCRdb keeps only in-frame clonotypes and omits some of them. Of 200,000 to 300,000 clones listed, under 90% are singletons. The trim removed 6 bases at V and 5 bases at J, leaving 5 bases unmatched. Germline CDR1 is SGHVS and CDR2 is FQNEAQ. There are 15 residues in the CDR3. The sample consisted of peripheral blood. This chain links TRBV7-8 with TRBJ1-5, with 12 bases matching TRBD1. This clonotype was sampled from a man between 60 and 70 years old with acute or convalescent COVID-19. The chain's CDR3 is CASSRGQGAYQPQHF. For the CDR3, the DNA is TGTGCCAGCAGTAGGGGACAGGGGGCCTATCAGCCCCAGCATTTT.